This entry is about one T cell receptor (beta chain). Antigen unknown. This sample was taken from a study of a mutant IDH1 vaccine in newly diagnosed glioma. On the study more broadly: Treated patients comprised around 60% males and approximately 38% females, mean age about 40 years.

Time point defined: baseline, week 1 (first vaccination visit). This sample's treatment: pre-vaccination baseline after standard-of-care therapy. Every donor had a new WHO grade 3 or 4 astrocytoma that was IDH1-mutant, with loss of nuclear ATRX. The study's findings and limits: Shifts in the top peripheral T cell clonotypes seemed unrelated to pseudoprogression.

The repertoire was sequenced with immunoSEQ multiplex PCR; TCRdb's copy has only in-frame clones and lacks some. This sample has about 92,000 clones, with roughly four fifths found just once. This sequence was found in a woman aged 45-59 years with glioma. This specimen was PBMCs, taken from a glioma patient treated with radiotherapy, temozolomide or both.

CDR3 amino acids: CASSLDRRETQYF. Written as DNA, the CDR3 is TGTGCCAGCAGCTTAGATCGGAGGGAGACCCAGTACTTC. The chain joins TRBV11-3 to TRBJ2-5; the D gene is possibly TRBD2 (5 bases). The V and J ends lost 0 bases and 5 bases respectively, with 7 bases between them. Germline CDR1 reads SGHNT; CDR2 reads YENEEA. The CDR3 has 13 amino acids.